The rows below give T cell receptor beta chains drawn from one sample of a study of technical replicates of blood from several donors. The table came from immunoSEQ multiplex PCR; TCRdb's copy has only in-frame clones and leaves some out. The sample comprises more than 65,000 clones, almost 96% of which are singletons, and roughly 0.4% rests with the top ten. Sequences were obtained from T cells isolated from PBMCs. The receptors shown here come from a human donor in good health. CDR3s include the opening cysteine and the closing phenylalanine or tryptophan. D genes are given only for firm matches. Only some rows state a clone size, as once, few, many or a class for expanded clones.

J gene | clone size | V gene | D gene | CDR3 DNA | CDR3 protein
TRBJ2-3 | once | TRBV4-1 | TRBD2 | TGCGCCAGCAGCCTCAACCCCGGGACTAGATTACATACGCAGTATTTT | CASSLNPGTRLHTQYF
TRBJ2-1 | - | TRBV5-1 | TRBD2 | TGCGCCAGCAGCTCTGGACTAGCAGATAACAATGAGCAGTTCTTC | CASSSGLADNNEQFF
TRBJ2-1 | - | TRBV30 | - | TGTGCCTGGAGTCCCCGTCCGCGGGGCGAGCAGTTCTTC | CAWSPRPRGEQFF
TRBJ2-1 | - | TRBV7-2 | TRBD2 | TGTGCCAGCAGCTTCCATCTAGCGGGAGTAGGAAATGAGCAGTTCTTC | CASSFHLAGVGNEQFF
TRBJ2-2 | - | TRBV27 | TRBD2 | TGTGCCAGCAGATCTAGCGGGACCAACACCGGGGAGCTGTTTTTT | CASRSSGTNTGELFF
TRBJ1-1 | - | TRBV4-2 | TRBD1 | TGTGCCAGCAGCCAAGGGGACAGTGTGAACACTGAAGCTTTCTTT | CASSQGDSVNTEAFF
TRBJ2-3 | - | TRBV11-3 | - | TGTGCCAGCAGCCCTCTTACTAGCACAGATACGCAGTATTTT | CASSPLTSTDTQYF
TRBJ1-1 | - | TRBV9 | - | TGTGCCAGCAGCGCCCCTCCCAGCACTGAAGCTTTCTTT | CASSAPPSTEAFF
TRBJ2-7 | - | TRBV5-1 | TRBD2 | TGCGCCAGCAGCTTTGAGGGACTAGCGGTCTACGAGCAGTACTTC | CASSFEGLAVYEQYF
TRBJ1-3 | - | TRBV6-5 | TRBD1 | TGTGCCAGCAGCTGGACAGGCTCTGGAAACACCATATATTTT | CASSWTGSGNTIYF
TRBJ2-5 | - | TRBV28 | TRBD1 | TGTGCCAGCACAAGACAGGGGGTAGGAGAGACCCAGTACTTC | CASTRQGVGETQYF
TRBJ1-1 | - | TRBV6-5 | - | TGTGCCAGCAGTCGCAGGGATTTTGATGAAGCTTTCTTT | CASSRRDFDEAFF
TRBJ2-5 | - | TRBV29-1 | TRBD1 | TGCAGCGTTGAAGAGCGGGACAGGGAATTAGAGACCCAGTACTTC | CSVEERDRELETQYF
TRBJ2-6 | - | TRBV19 | - | TGTGCCAGTAGTATAGGGCCGGGTACTGGGGCCAACGTCCTGACTTTC | CASSIGPGTGANVLTF
TRBJ2-5 | - | TRBV7-6 | - | TGTGCCAGCAGCTTTCCGCAAGAGACCCAGTACTTC | CASSFPQETQYF
TRBJ1-2 | - | TRBV7-9 | - | TGTGCCAGCAGCAGCAGACAGATAGCTAACTATGGCTACACCTTC | CASSSRQIANYGYTF
TRBJ2-1 | - | TRBV11-3 | - | TGTGCCAGCAGCCCAGGAGGCAATGAGCAGTTCTTC | CASSPGGNEQFF
TRBJ2-7 | - | TRBV28 | TRBD1 | TGTGCCAGCACCGTACCCAGGACAGGGAAAAGAGAGCAGTACTTC | CASTVPRTGKREQYF
TRBJ2-2 | - | TRBV18 | TRBD2 | TGTGCCAGCTCACCACCAATTAGCGGGCACACCGGGGAGCTGTTTTTT | CASSPPISGHTGELFF
TRBJ2-5 | - | TRBV7-9 | - | TGTGCCAGCAGCTCTCCAGGGGTCCTATTTGGGAGTTGGCAAGAGACCCAGTACTTC | CASSSPGVLFGSWQETQYF
TRBJ2-3 | - | TRBV30 | TRBD2 | TGTGCCTGGAGTGTACTAGCGGGAATCACAGATACGCAGTATTTT | CAWSVLAGITDTQYF
TRBJ1-1 | - | TRBV30 | - | TGTGCCTGGATCGGCGGGGACGGCTTACCGAACACTGAAGCTTTCTTT | CAWIGGDGLPNTEAFF
TRBJ2-5 | - | TRBV11-2 | TRBD2 | TGTGCCAGCAGCCTGAAAGCGGGGCCACAAGAGACCCAGTACTTC | CASSLKAGPQETQYF
TRBJ2-1 | - | TRBV6-5 | TRBD2 | TGTGCCAGCAGTTACACCCTAGCGGGAGGGGTTAGTGAGCAGTTCTTC | CASSYTLAGGVSEQFF